The rows below give T cell receptor beta chains drawn from one sample of a study of blood T cell repertoires in COVID-19. Libraries were prepared by immunoSEQ multiplex PCR; TCRdb keeps only in-frame clonotypes and omits some of them. Of roughly 59,000 clones listed, roughly 77% are singletons. Specimen: peripheral blood. The source is a man aged 80 or over with acute or convalescent COVID-19. The CDR3 runs from the conserved cysteine through the conserved F or W. The D gene is left open where the match is weak. Rows give clone size only sometimes, using once, few, many, or a class for an expanded clone.

J gene: TRBJ2-1; D gene: .; V gene: TRBV4-3; clone size: .; CDR3 DNA: TGCGCCAGCAGCCAAGAGGGGGGGGGCCCGTTCTTC; CDR3 protein: CASSQEGGGPFF
J gene: TRBJ1-5; D gene: TRBD1; V gene: TRBV2; clone size: few; CDR3 DNA: TGTGCCAGCGGACAGGCGAACAATCAGCCCCAGCATTTT; CDR3 protein: CASGQANNQPQHF
J gene: TRBJ2-7; D gene: TRBD1; V gene: TRBV19; clone size: .; CDR3 DNA: TGTGCCAGTAGCCGACAGGGGTCGAGCGCCTACGAGCAGTACTTC; CDR3 protein: CASSRQGSSAYEQYF
J gene: TRBJ2-5; D gene: .; V gene: TRBV15; clone size: .; CDR3 DNA: TGTGCCACCAGCAGAGATGCTAGCGAAGGAGAGACCCAGTACTTC; CDR3 protein: CATSRDASEGETQYF
J gene: TRBJ1-4; D gene: .; V gene: TRBV15; clone size: .; CDR3 DNA: TGTGCCACCAGCAGAGATCGTTCGACTAATGAAAAACTGTTTTTT; CDR3 protein: CATSRDRSTNEKLFF
J gene: TRBJ1-3; D gene: .; V gene: TRBV24-1; clone size: few; CDR3 DNA: TGTGCCACCAGTGATTCCGGGGCTGGAAACACCATATATTTT; CDR3 protein: CATSDSGAGNTIYF
J gene: TRBJ2-6; D gene: .; V gene: TRBV5-4; clone size: .; CDR3 DNA: TGTGCCAGCAGCTTGAATGGCCACTCTGGGGCCAACGTCCTGACTTTC; CDR3 protein: CASSLNGHSGANVLTF
J gene: TRBJ2-7; D gene: TRBD1; V gene: TRBV20-1; clone size: few; CDR3 DNA: TGCAGTACCTCGACAGGGCGCGAGCAGTACTTC; CDR3 protein: CSTSTGREQYF
J gene: TRBJ1-3; D gene: .; V gene: TRBV2; clone size: .; CDR3 DNA: TGTGCCAGCAGTGGCGGGGGCGGAAACACCATATATTTT; CDR3 protein: CASSGGGGNTIYF
J gene: TRBJ1-1; D gene: .; V gene: TRBV5-1; clone size: .; CDR3 DNA: TGCGCCAGTACGATCGTAGTTGCGAACACTGAAGCTTTCTTT; CDR3 protein: CASTIVVANTEAFF
J gene: TRBJ2-7; D gene: .; V gene: TRBV19; clone size: once; CDR3 DNA: TGTGCCAGTAGTAAAGGCGGAAACCTACGGGAGCAGTACTTC; CDR3 protein: CASSKGGNLREQYF
J gene: TRBJ1-1; D gene: .; V gene: TRBV15; clone size: few; CDR3 DNA: TGTGCCACCAGCAGAATAGACAGGAGAGGGGCTGAAGCTTTCTTT; CDR3 protein: CATSRIDRRGAEAFF
J gene: TRBJ2-3; D gene: .; V gene: TRBV7-9; clone size: .; CDR3 DNA: TGTGCCAGCAGCCCCACGAGAGATACGCAGTATTTT; CDR3 protein: CASSPTRDTQYF
J gene: TRBJ2-7; D gene: .; V gene: TRBV29-1; clone size: few; CDR3 DNA: TGCAGCGTTAATACCGCGGGGAACGAGCAGTACTTC; CDR3 protein: CSVNTAGNEQYF
J gene: TRBJ2-5; D gene: TRBD2; V gene: TRBV5-4; clone size: .; CDR3 DNA: TGTGCCAGCAGCTCTCCCGGGCCTAGCGGGGGCCAAGAGACCCAGTACTTC; CDR3 protein: CASSSPGPSGGQETQYF
J gene: TRBJ2-3; D gene: .; V gene: TRBV7-2; clone size: .; CDR3 DNA: TGTGCCAGCAGCTGGTATTCTAGCGATACAGATACGCAGTATTTT; CDR3 protein: CASSWYSSDTDTQYF
J gene: TRBJ2-7; D gene: .; V gene: TRBV2; clone size: once; CDR3 DNA: TGTGCCAGCACACAGGGAGATTCCTACGAGCAGTACTTC; CDR3 protein: CASTQGDSYEQYF
J gene: TRBJ2-7; D gene: TRBD1; V gene: TRBV6-2/TRBV6-3; clone size: .; CDR3 DNA: TGTGCCAGCAGTTACTCGCTAGTTGGGACAGGCTACGAGCAGTACTTC; CDR3 protein: CASSYSLVGTGYEQYF
J gene: TRBJ1-1; D gene: .; V gene: TRBV28; clone size: .; CDR3 DNA: TGTGCCAGCAGGGGGGGGGTCATGAACACTGAAGCTTTCTTT; CDR3 protein: CASRGGVMNTEAFF
J gene: TRBJ2-5; D gene: .; V gene: TRBV6-2/TRBV6-3; clone size: .; CDR3 DNA: TGTGCCAGCAGTTCCGGGACACTCTCTGGAGTTGGCGAGACCCAGTACTTC; CDR3 protein: CASSSGTLSGVGETQYF
J gene: TRBJ1-4; D gene: .; V gene: TRBV6-5; clone size: .; CDR3 DNA: TGTGCCACCTCCCGGTCCGGGGATGAAAAACTGTTTTTT; CDR3 protein: CATSRSGDEKLFF
J gene: TRBJ2-5; D gene: .; V gene: TRBV7-9; clone size: .; CDR3 DNA: TGTGCCAGCAGCAGACTAGTACGAGAGACCCAGTACTTC; CDR3 protein: CASSRLVRETQYF